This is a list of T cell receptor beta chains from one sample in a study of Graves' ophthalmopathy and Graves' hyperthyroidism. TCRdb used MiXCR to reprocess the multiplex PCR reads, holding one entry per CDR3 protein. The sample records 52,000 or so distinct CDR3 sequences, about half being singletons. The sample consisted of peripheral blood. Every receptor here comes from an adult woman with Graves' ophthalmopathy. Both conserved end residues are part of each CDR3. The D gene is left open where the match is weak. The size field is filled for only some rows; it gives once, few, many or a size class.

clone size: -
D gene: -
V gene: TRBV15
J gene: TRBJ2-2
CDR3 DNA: TGTGCCACCAGCAGCCCTTCGGCCGGGGAGCTGTTTTTT
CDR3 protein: CATSSPSAGELFF

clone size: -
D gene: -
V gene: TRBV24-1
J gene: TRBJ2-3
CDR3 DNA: TGTGCCACCAGTCGGGGGTCCGAAGGAGATACGCAGTATTTT
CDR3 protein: CATSRGSEGDTQYF

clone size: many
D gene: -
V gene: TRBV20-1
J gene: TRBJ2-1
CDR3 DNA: TGCAGTGCTAGAGGGTTAGGTCCCTACTCCTACAATGAGCAGTTCTTC
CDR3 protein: CSARGLGPYSYNEQFF

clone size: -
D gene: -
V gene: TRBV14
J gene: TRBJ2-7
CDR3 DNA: TGTGCCAGCAGCCAAGACAGGACTGGCCACGAGCGGTACTTC
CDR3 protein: CASSQDRTGHERYF

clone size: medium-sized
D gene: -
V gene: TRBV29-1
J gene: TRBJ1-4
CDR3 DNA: TGCAGCGTTGGAGGTGAAAAACTGTTTTTT
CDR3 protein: CSVGGEKLFF

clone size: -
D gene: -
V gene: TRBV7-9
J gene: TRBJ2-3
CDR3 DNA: TGTGCCAGCAGTCAGGGGGAGGGGGCCGAGTATTTT
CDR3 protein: CASSQGEGAEYF

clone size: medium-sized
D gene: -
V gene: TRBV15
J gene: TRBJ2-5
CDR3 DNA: TGTGCCACCAGCAGAGGGCTAGCACAAGAGACCCAGTACTTC
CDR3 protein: CATSRGLAQETQYF

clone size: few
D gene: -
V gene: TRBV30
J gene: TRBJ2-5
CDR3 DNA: TGTGCCTGGAGTGTAAAAGGGGCCAGGGAGACCCAGTACTTC
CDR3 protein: CAWSVKGARETQYF

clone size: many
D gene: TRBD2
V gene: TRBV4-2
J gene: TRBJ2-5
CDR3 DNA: TGTGCCAGCAGCCAAGGTCCTGAGGCTAGCGGGGACCAAGAGACCCAGTACTTC
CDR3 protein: CASSQGPEASGDQETQYF

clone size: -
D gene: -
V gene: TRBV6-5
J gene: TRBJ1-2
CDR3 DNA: TGTGCCAGCACTTACAGCAATGGTAACTATGGCTACACCTTC
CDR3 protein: CASTYSNGNYGYTF

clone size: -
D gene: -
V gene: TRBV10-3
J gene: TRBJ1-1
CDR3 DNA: TGTGCCATCAGGCGGCAGGCGAACACTGAAGCTTTCTTT
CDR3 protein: CAIRRQANTEAFF

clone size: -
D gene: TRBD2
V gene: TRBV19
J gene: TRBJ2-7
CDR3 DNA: TGTGCCAGTAGTATACGACTAGCGGGACGAACACCATACGAGCAGTACTTC
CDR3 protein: CASSIRLAGRTPYEQYF

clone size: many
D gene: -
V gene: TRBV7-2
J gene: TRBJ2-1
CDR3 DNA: TGTGCCAGCAGCTTAGATCGCGGGCCTGAGCAGTTCTTC
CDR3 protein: CASSLDRGPEQFF

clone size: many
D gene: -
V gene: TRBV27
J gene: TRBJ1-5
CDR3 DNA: TGTGCCAGCAGTTTAGAGGGCTATAGCAATCAGCCCCAGCATTTT
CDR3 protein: CASSLEGYSNQPQHF